This T cell receptor (beta chain) appears in the sequencing data of a study of shared clonotypes between healthy human individuals. This clone was observed a few times. Germline V lookup: CDR1 MGHRA, CDR2 YSYEKL. Trimming removed 4 bases from V and 6 bases from J; junction bases left unmatched: 19. This CDR3 spans 18 amino acids. The repertoire was sequenced with immunoSEQ multiplex PCR; TCRdb's copy has only in-frame clones and lacks some. The sample consists of 650,000 to 800,000 clones, 92% of them appearing once. Naive CD8 populations comprised CD45RO-negative cells positively selected for CCR7, excluding terminally differentiated effector memory CD45RA+ cells.

V gene TRBV4-1 combines with J gene TRBJ1-2; 8 bases map to TRBD1. Sequenced material: naive CD8+ T cells sorted from blood. The TCR was taken from a man aged 25-40 years in good health. The CDR3 protein is CASSPQPLRGHATHGYTF. DNA of the CDR3: TGCGCCAGCAGCCCGCAACCCCTCAGGGGGCACGCGACCCATGGCTACACCTTC.